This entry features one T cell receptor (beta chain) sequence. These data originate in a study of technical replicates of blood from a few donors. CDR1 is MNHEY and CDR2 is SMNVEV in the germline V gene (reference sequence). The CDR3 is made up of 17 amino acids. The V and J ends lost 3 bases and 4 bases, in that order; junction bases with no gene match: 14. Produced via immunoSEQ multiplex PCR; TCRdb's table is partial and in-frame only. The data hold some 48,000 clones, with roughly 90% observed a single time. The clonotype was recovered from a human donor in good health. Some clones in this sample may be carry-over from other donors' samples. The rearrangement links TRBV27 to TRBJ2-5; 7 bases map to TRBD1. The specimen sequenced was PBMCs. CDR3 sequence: CASSFSGPGRGRETQYF. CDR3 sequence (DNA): TGTGCCAGCAGTTTTTCGGGACCTGGCAGGGGGAGAGAGACCCAGTACTTC.